The 21 T cell receptor beta chains presented below share a single source sample, sequenced in a study of regulatory T cells in long-lasting Graves disease. Time point given: persistent/refractory GD, antithyroid drugs over 5 years with positive TRAb. From RNA extracted from PBMCs, the TCR library was made. Researchers made TCR beta libraries by using iRepertoire HTBI primers and running Arm-PCR on CDR3 regions. MiXCR, applied by TCRdb to the multiplex PCR reads, yields one record per CDR3 protein. This sample yields fewer than 550,000 distinct CDR3 sequences, of which 20% to 25% are seen a single time; approximately 6.4% belongs to the top ten. The material sequenced was peripheral blood mononuclear cells (PBMCs), taken when the disease was refractory, from a patient treated with antithyroid drugs. The receptors were gathered from a female donor with Graves disease.

This clonotype was picked up many times. This sequence joins TRBV2 and TRBJ2-7; D uncertain. From germline, CDR1 is SNHLY and CDR2 FYNNEI. This CDR3 contains 16 residues. The V and J ends lost 4 bases and 2 bases respectively, with 18 bases between them. The CDR3 DNA follows: TGTGCCAGCAGTGGTGGCAGCCCCGTAGGAACCTACGAGCAGTACTTC. Translated, it gives CASSGGSPVGTYEQYF.

The V call is TRBV12-3 or TRBV12-4, the J call TRBJ2-2; weak D call: TRBD2 (5 bases). Trimming removed 3 bases at V and 4 bases at J, with 6 bases between. This CDR3 region has 13 residues. The CDR3, as DNA: TGTGCCAGCAGTTTTGAGGGCACCGGGGAGCTGTTTTTT. It encodes CASSFEGTGELFF.

The rearrangement joins TRBV29-1 to TRBJ2-5; tentatively, D is TRBD1 (6 bases). The germline gives CDR1 SQVTM, CDR2 ANQGSEA. The CDR3 has 12 amino acids. The germline V and J ends were trimmed by 3 bases and 3 bases, with 8 bases remaining between them. The CDR3 DNA follows: TGCAGCGTTGAGGACAGAAAAGAGACCCAGTACTTC. It specifies CSVEDRKETQYF.

A few counts support this clonotype. The V and J genes are TRBV19 and TRBJ1-1; a possible D gene is TRBD1 (6 bases). Germline V gives CDR1 LNHDA, CDR2 SQIVND (reference sequence). This CDR3 is 15 amino acids long. V gave up 5 bases and J gave up 1 base, with 14 bases separating them. The CDR3 nucleotides read TGTGCCAGTAGTGCCCCAGGGGAGAAGAACACTGAAGCTTTCTTT. The encoded protein is CASSAPGEKNTEAFF.

There are many counts of this clonotype. The V call is TRBV2, the J call TRBJ1-1; the D is unclear. Germline CDR1 reads SNHLY; CDR2 reads FYNNEI. Trimming shortened V by 6 bases and J by 5 bases, and 13 bases separated the two germline ends. This CDR3 spans 13 amino acids. In nucleotides, the CDR3 is TGTGCCAGCAGAGCCGGGGTAGGAACTGAAGCTTTCTTT. It yields the protein CASRAGVGTEAFF.

At least ten counts were recorded for this clonotype. The rearrangement joins TRBV20-1 to TRBJ2-7; D is perhaps TRBD2 (6 bases). This CDR3 spans 14 amino acids. The V gene's germline CDR1 is DFQATT and CDR2 SNEGSKA (reference sequence). The V end lost 6 bases, the J end lost 5 bases, and 20 bases lay between the germline ends. The CDR3 DNA sequence: TGCAGTGCCCTAGAAGGAACCGGGAGTCACGAGCAGTACTTC. This translates into CSALEGTGSHEQYF.

The chain has TRBV12-3 or TRBV12-4 and TRBJ2-3; TRBD2 agrees at 12 bases. J was trimmed by 6 bases and V by 4 bases; bases with no gene match: 8. The length of the CDR3 is 16 residues. CDR3 in amino acids: CASSSYTSGGSDTQYF. The DNA of the CDR3 is TGTGCCAGCAGTTCCTACACTAGCGGGGGGAGTGATACGCAGTATTTT.

The chain employs TRBV20-1 and TRBJ2-7; D unresolved. This CDR3 has 13 amino acids. From germline, CDR1 is DFQATT and CDR2 SNEGSKA (reference sequence). Trimming removed 0 bases at V and 0 bases at J, with 6 bases between. CDR3 DNA: TGCAGTGCTAGAGATCCAAGCTCCTACGAGCAGTACTTC. It encodes CSARDPSSYEQYF.

This rearrangement joins TRBV10-3 to TRBJ1-3; D possibly corresponds to TRBD1 (5 bases). The CDR3 runs 11 residues. The V gene's germline CDR1 is ENHRY and CDR2 SYGVKD. V was shortened by 3 bases and J by 11 bases, with 8 bases between the two germline ends. CDR3 loop: CAISDGGSIYF. The CDR3 region has the DNA TGTGCCATCAGTGATGGGGGGTCCATATATTTT.

This clonotype was detected ten times or more. The junction and the germline gene differ at one end; a read error may be behind it. This rearrangement joins TRBV5-1 to TRBJ1-1, with D tentatively TRBD1 (5 bases). Germline V gives CDR1 SGHRS, CDR2 YFSETQ. The CDR3 runs to 13 residues. CDR3 DNA: TGTGCCAGCAGTTTCAGGGATCGGGGGGAAGCTTTCTTT. It is translated as CASSFRDRGEAFF. The whole variable domain, remainder taken from reference TRBV5-1 and TRBJ1-1, is KAGVTQTPRYLIKTRGQQVTLSCSPISGHRSVSWYQQTPGQGLQFLFEYFSETQRNKGNFPGRFSGRQFSNSRSEMNVSTLELGDSALYLCASSFRDRGEAFFGQGTRLTVV.

This clonotype was found many times. The chain uses TRBV2 and TRBJ1-6; D possibly corresponds to TRBD1 (6 bases). The CDR3 sequence is 16 residues long. Germline CDR1 and CDR2: SNHLY and FYNNEI. V was cut by 1 base and J by 8 bases, with 15 bases left in between. As DNA, the CDR3 is TGTGCCAGCAGTGAAGAGGCAGGGGAGTGGTATTCACCCCTCCACTTT. It codes for CASSEEAGEWYSPLHF.

This clonotype was detected a few times. The chain is built from TRBV9 and TRBJ2-2, with D tentatively TRBD2 (5 bases). The CDR3 sequence is 16 residues long. CDR1 and CDR2 (germline): SGDLS, YYNGEE. V dropped 4 bases and J dropped 0 bases, with 13 bases sitting between them. The CDR3 DNA reads TGTGCCAGCAGCCACCCCAAGGGAGCGAACACCGGGGAGCTGTTTTTT. It codes for CASSHPKGANTGELFF.

This clonotype was seen only a few times. V usage is TRBV30 and J usage is TRBJ2-2, with D uncertain. The CDR3 contains 11 residues. Trimming removed 3 bases from V and 5 bases from J, with 4 bases in between. Looked up from germline, CDR1 is GTSNPN and CDR2 is SVGIG (reference sequence). CDR3 in amino acids: CAWRGTGELFF. In nucleotides, the CDR3 is TGTGCCTGGAGGGGTACCGGGGAGCTGTTTTTT.

This clonotype occurred many times. The V gene is TRBV27, the J gene TRBJ2-7; no reliable D call. The CDR3 spans 13 residues. CDR1 is MNHEY, CDR2 SMNVEV, per germline (reference sequence). V was trimmed by 7 bases and J by 0 bases, leaving 10 bases between them. The CDR3 loop reads CASTFGPSYEQYF. The CDR3 DNA is TGTGCCAGCACTTTCGGCCCCTCCTACGAGCAGTACTTC.

DNA of the CDR3: TGTGCCAGCAGCCCTACTAGCGGGAGTTGGGAGACCCAGTACTTC. Protein sequence: CASSPTSGSWETQYF. The chain couples TRBV7-9 to TRBJ2-5; 11 bases fit TRBD2. CDR1 SEHNR and CDR2 FQNEAQ come from the germline V gene (reference sequence). The V segment lost 5 bases and the J segment 5 bases; nucleotides outside the gene matches: 7. The CDR3 has 15 amino acids.

This clonotype has just a few counts. CDR3 DNA sequence: TGTGCCAGTAGTAACGGGGTGGGCAATCAGCCCCAGCATTTT. Its protein product is CASSNGVGNQPQHF. J is TRBJ1-5 and V is TRBV19; no clear D gene. Trimming removed 4 bases from V and 2 bases from J, with 9 bases in between. Germline V CDR1 and CDR2: LNHDA, SQIVND (reference sequence). The CDR3 contains 14 residues.

The sample holds many counts of this clonotype. This rearrangement joins TRBV6-1 to TRBJ1-2, with D hard to call. CDR3 length: 14 residues. Between the trimmed V and J ends, which lost 10 bases and 8 bases, there was a span of 23 bases. Germline CDR1 MNHNS, CDR2 SASEGT. CDR3 sequence reads: CATHPGNNDRGYTF. The CDR3 nucleotides are TGTGCCACCCACCCGGGGAACAACGATAGGGGCTACACCTTC.

This clonotype was seen a few times. The CDR3 DNA follows: TGTGCCATCAGTGAGATCGGGACAAACTATGGCTACACCTTC. This sequence encodes CAISEIGTNYGYTF. The V and J genes are TRBV10-3 and TRBJ1-2; TRBD1 is a possible D gene (6 bases). Germline V CDR1 and CDR2: ENHRY, SYGVKD. V was trimmed by 2 bases and J by 2 bases, leaving 9 bases between them. The CDR3 is 14 residues long.

The CDR3 bases are TGCAGTGCTAGCGCCCTGGGTGGGGCTAGCAATCAGCCCCAGCATTTT. Its protein product is CSASALGGASNQPQHF. This rearrangement joins TRBV20-1 to TRBJ1-5, with a weak D call TRBD1 (5 bases). This CDR3 region has 16 residues. Germline CDR1 reads DFQATT; CDR2 reads SNEGSKA (reference sequence). Trimming took off 3 bases at V and 0 bases at J, with 15 bases between the two ends.

J is TRBJ2-7 and V is TRBV12-3 or TRBV12-4, with D perhaps TRBD1 (6 bases). The length of the CDR3 is 13 residues. Trimming cost V 3 bases and J 6 bases, with 12 bases left between them. CDR3 loop: CASSFRGRSEQYF. CDR3 nucleotide sequence: TGTGCCAGCAGTTTCAGGGGTCGTAGCGAGCAGTACTTC.

This clonotype was counted ten times or more. This chain connects TRBV12-3 or TRBV12-4 to TRBJ1-2, with D possibly TRBD1 on 5 matching bases. Trimming pared 7 bases from V and 5 bases from J, leaving 17 bases between. CDR3 length: 14 residues. CDR3 coding DNA: TGTGCCAGCATCCCCAGGGCCCATCCTTATGGCTACACCTTC. This sequence encodes CASIPRAHPYGYTF.